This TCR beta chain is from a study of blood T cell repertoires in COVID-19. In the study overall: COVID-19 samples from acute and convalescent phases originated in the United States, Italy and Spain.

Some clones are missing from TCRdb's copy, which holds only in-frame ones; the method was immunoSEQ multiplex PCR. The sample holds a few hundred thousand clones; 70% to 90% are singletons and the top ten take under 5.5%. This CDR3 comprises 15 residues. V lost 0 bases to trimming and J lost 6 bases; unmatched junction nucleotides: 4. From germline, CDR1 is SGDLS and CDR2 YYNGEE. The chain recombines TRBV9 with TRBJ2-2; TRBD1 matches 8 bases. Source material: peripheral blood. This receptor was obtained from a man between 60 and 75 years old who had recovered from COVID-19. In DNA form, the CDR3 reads TGTGCCAGCAGCGTAGGGACAGGGTTTGCCGGGGAGCTGTTTTTT. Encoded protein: CASSVGTGFAGELFF.